The subject of this entry is one T cell receptor beta chain. Its antigen is currently not known. No much larger clone is present one base from it, and per-base qualities are unavailable. For TCR beta library preparation, about 2 micrograms of genomic DNA was extracted from cryopreserved PBMCs. High-throughput TCR beta sequencing was performed on longitudinal blood samples from CLL patients receiving ibrutinib monotherapy. The patients were enrolled in a single-center, open-label phase 2 trial of ibrutinib monotherapy. On a MiSeq, deep resolution sequencing aimed for a depth between 1 in 1 million and 1 in 200,000 T cells, with each clonotype covered roughly 10x on average. TCR beta libraries were generated with the immunoSEQ hsTCRB Kit. The authors processed their data as follows. The data were analyzed with ImmunoSEQ Analyzer and ImmunoSEQ Data Assistant, and V, D and J gene assignments followed IMGT definitions. Clonality was computed as one minus normalized Shannon entropy of productive rearrangement frequencies, ranging from 0 to 1. Public clonotype analysis was restricted to overrepresented clonotypes comprising at least 0.05% of each patient's repertoire. Repertoires from some twelve age-matched healthy donors in immuneACCESS were used as clonality controls. The clones in this table, taken by TCRdb from immuneACCESS, are in-frame only. Not every clone is retained; where verified, under half of the shortfall comes from an unresolved V gene, and the cause of the rest is unknown. V and J calls and clone size are given by that table; D and trimming were obtained from the DNA. The sample table records some 150,000 clones; approximately 80% of these occur just once. Roughly 7.2% of the sample is held by the ten biggest clonotypes.

This sample was included in a study of cytotoxic CD8 clonotypes in ibrutinib-treated CLL (dated by TCRdb to the early 2020s). Some background on the complete study: The cohort had 11 to 12 relapsed/refractory and 15 treatment-naive patients; some 17 were IGHV unmutated. Partial responses were observed in around 25 patients and complete responses in 2; after a median follow-up of around 68 months, remission was maintained in 15 or so patients and progression was observed in some twelve. The response samples were drawn at a median of roughly twelve months into treatment, with a range of roughly 6 to 36 months. Samples averaged 255,043 productive templates and 90,000 to 95,000 productive rearrangements. Longitudinal samples were obtainable from about 30% of the 86 participants in the trial. Cryopreserved peripheral blood mononuclear cells were obtained before treatment, at response, and at either sustained remission or disease progression. Every sample from remission and from progressive disease was obtained while the patients were still on ibrutinib.

Broader findings and caveats from the paper: Baseline clonality exceeded that of age-matched healthy donors and correlated strongly with circulating CD8+ T-cell counts. Public clonotypes were rare and either contracted or stayed stable during treatment, and the rise in clonality at ibrutinib response reflected the expansion of private clonotypes. At ibrutinib response clonality went up, during sustained remission it held steady, and at progression it dropped back toward baseline. Sampling times were not matched between sustained-remission and progressing patients, and lymph node repertoires were not studied.

Based on the germline V gene, the CDR1 and CDR2 sequences are SGHNT and YENEEA. For this chain, trimming is 1 base at the V end and 11 bases at the J end, and the number of junction bases without a gene match is 8. The CDR3 has 14 amino acids, counting the end cysteine and phenylalanine. Only the CDR3 portion is preserved as DNA: 42 bases, with reading frame beginning at the first base. In this chain, TRBV11-3 is recombined with TRBJ2-1; 7 bases in the junction line up with TRBD1. Sequenced material: PBMCs, taken after 36 months of ibrutinib treatment. The clonotype originates from a human donor with chronic lymphocytic leukemia. The nucleotides are TGTGCCAGCAGCTTAGGGGGGCAGGGGGACCAGCAGTTCTTC. This sequence encodes CASSLGGQGDQQFF.